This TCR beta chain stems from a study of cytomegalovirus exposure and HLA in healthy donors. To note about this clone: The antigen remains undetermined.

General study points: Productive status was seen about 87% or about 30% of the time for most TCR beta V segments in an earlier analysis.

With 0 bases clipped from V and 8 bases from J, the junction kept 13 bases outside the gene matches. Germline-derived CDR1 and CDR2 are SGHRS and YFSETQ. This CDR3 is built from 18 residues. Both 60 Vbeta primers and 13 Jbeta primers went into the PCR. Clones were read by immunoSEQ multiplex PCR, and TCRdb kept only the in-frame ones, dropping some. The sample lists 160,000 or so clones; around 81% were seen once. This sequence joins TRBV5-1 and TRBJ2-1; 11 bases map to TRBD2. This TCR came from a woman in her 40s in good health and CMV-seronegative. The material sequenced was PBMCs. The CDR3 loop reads CASSLATSGSGVGDEQFF. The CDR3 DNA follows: TGCGCCAGCAGCTTGGCCACTAGCGGGAGTGGGGTTGGGGATGAGCAGTTCTTC. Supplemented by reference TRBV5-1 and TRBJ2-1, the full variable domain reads KAGVTQTPRYLIKTRGQQVTLSCSPISGHRSVSWYQQTPGQGLQFLFEYFSETQRNKGNFPGRFSGRQFSNSRSEMNVSTLELGDSALYLCASSLATSGSGVGDEQFFGPGTRLTVL.